These 5 T cell receptor beta chains were sequenced from one sample in a study of identical twins. MiXCR, applied by TCRdb to the 5' RACE reads, yields one record per CDR3 protein. This table has about 530,000 distinct CDR3 sequences, about 22% appearing once. The same sample was also studied in work on yellow fever vaccine responses in identical twins.

The material sequenced was CD4+ T cells sorted from blood. Receptors were obtained from a woman under 30 in good health.

J is TRBJ1-1 and V is TRBV2; TRBD1 is a possible D gene (5 bases). Per the germline V gene, CDR1 is SNHLY and CDR2 is FYNNEI. V lost 1 base and J 1 base, leaving 10 bases between the germline ends. The CDR3 contains 15 residues. DNA for the CDR3: TGTGCCAGCAGTGAAGATCGGGGCGGGAACACTGAAGCTTTCTTT. As protein: CASSEDRGGNTEAFF.

This chain links TRBV29-1 with TRBJ1-5; D not resolved. Trimming removed 4 bases at V and 1 base at J, with 5 bases between. This CDR3 is 12 amino acids long. Looked up from germline, CDR1 is SQVTM and CDR2 is ANQGSEA. CDR3 residues: CSVGHSNQPQHF. CDR3 DNA sequence: TGCAGCGTTGGTCACAGCAATCAGCCCCAGCATTTT.

This clonotype has more than one count but fewer than ten. The chain has TRBV10-2 and TRBJ2-7; D ambiguous. The CDR3 length is 15 residues. Trimming pared 4 bases from V and 0 bases from J, leaving 13 bases between. Germline lookup yields CDR1 WSHSY and CDR2 SAAADI. CDR3 coding DNA: TGCGCCAGCAGTGGCCCGAGGATCAGCTCCTACGAGCAGTACTTC. Its translation is CASSGPRISSYEQYF.

This clonotype was found a few times. This sequence joins TRBV14 and TRBJ2-1, with D perhaps matching TRBD2 (6 bases). Looked up from germline, CDR1 is SGHDN and CDR2 is FVKESK. Trimming pared 4 bases from V and 6 bases from J, leaving 22 bases between. The CDR3 covers 17 residues. CDR3 in amino acids: CASSPVYGRIPINEQFF. In DNA form, the CDR3 reads TGTGCCAGCAGCCCCGTATACGGGAGAATTCCTATCAATGAGCAGTTCTTC.

The chain is built from TRBV3-1 and TRBJ1-2; tentative D call: TRBD1 (5 bases). V dropped 2 bases and J dropped 4 bases, with 11 bases sitting between them. CDR3 size: 14 residues. Germline V CDR1 and CDR2: LGHDT, YNNKEL (reference sequence). The CDR3 region has the DNA TGTGCCAGCAGCCAATCCGACAGATTCTATGGCTACACCTTC. It yields the protein CASSQSDRFYGYTF.